One TCR beta chain is described in this entry. The antigen remains unidentified. The sequencing template was cDNA reverse transcribed from extracted RNA. Assay: immunoSEQ multiplex PCR; the TCRdb copy retains only in-frame clones and omits some. The sample carries around 270,000 clones, roughly 60% recorded once. CDR1 is ENHRY and CDR2 is SYGVKD in the germline V gene. CDR3 length: 14 amino acids. Trimming left V 8 bases short and J 0 bases short, with 13 bases between. The sample originates from a study of CD8+ T cells in alopecia areata. General observations from the study: Under tofacitinib, numerous expanded lesional clonotypes remained detectable in scalp and blood. Clonality was higher in lesional than normal scalp, especially in alopecia totalis/universalis.

Treatment indicated: oral pan-JAK inhibitor, 5-10 mg twice daily. The clonotype originates from a human donor with alopecia areata. Sample: CD4+ T cells sorted from blood, taken at week 24, from a patient treated with tofacitinib. The chain links TRBV10-3 to TRBJ1-2, with D perhaps TRBD1 (6 bases). CDR3 protein: CAIEGDNPNYGYTF. The CDR3 nucleotides read TGTGCCATCGAAGGGGACAACCCTAACTATGGCTACACCTTC.